Following are 22 T cell receptor beta chains from one sample sequenced in a study of T-cell memory formation after mild COVID-19. Via MiXCR, TCRdb re-called the 5' RACE reads, giving one row per CDR3 protein. The sample carries 150,000 or so distinct CDR3 sequences, about 9.9% recorded once. The sample comprised PBMCs or a T cell subset sorted from them (not recorded which). These receptors all come from a man between 18 and 29 years old who had mild COVID-19 (a few samples of this study predate the infection). Cell type and time point are not known.

The chain carries TRBV4-1 and TRBJ1-2, with TRBD1 identical over 9 bases. The CDR3 is 15 residues long. CDR1 and CDR2 (germline): MGHRA, YSYEKL. Germline trimming cut 3 bases from V and 0 bases from J; bases unmatched to any gene: 2. The CDR3: CASSQRTGANYGYTF. The CDR3 DNA follows: TGCGCCAGCAGCCAGAGGACAGGGGCTAACTATGGCTACACCTTC.

This clonotype was detected only a few times. The chain employs TRBV7-3 and TRBJ2-5, with 10 bases that match TRBD1. This CDR3 region has 16 residues. Per the germline V gene, CDR1 is SGHTA and CDR2 is FQGTGA. Trimming cost V 5 bases and J 13 bases; bases outside gene matches: 19. The CDR3 nucleotides are TGTGCCAGCAGCGCTCGACCGGGACAGGGGCTCAGAGGGACGTACTTC. Its protein product is CASSARPGQGLRGTYF.

V gene TRBV20-1 combines with J gene TRBJ2-1, with TRBD2 identical over 11 bases. The CDR3 spans 13 residues. Germline assignment: CDR1 DFQATT and CDR2 SNEGSKA (reference sequence). V dropped 5 bases and J dropped 5; count of bases not matched to a gene: 2. The CDR3 DNA sequence: TGCAGTGCTGGGACTAGCGGAAACAATGAGCAGTTCTTC. Translated, it gives CSAGTSGNNEQFF.

The CDR3 here is CSLWGSGETQYF. CDR3 coding DNA: TGCAGCCTCTGGGGCTCGGGAGAGACCCAGTACTTC. V gene TRBV29-1 combines with J gene TRBJ2-5, with a possible D match to TRBD1 (5 bases). The CDR3 extends over 12 amino acids. Trimming cost V 8 bases and J 4 bases, with 14 bases left between them. In germline, CDR1 is SQVTM, CDR2 ANQGSEA.

The chain joins TRBV24-1 to TRBJ2-3, with TRBD2 matching over 12 bases. Trimming at V came to 6 bases and at J to 4 bases, leaving 4 bases not matched to a gene. The germline V gene has CDR1 KGHDR and CDR2 SFDVKD. The CDR3 is made up of 15 amino acids. Written as DNA, the CDR3 is TGTGCCACCAGTCCCACTAGCGGGGGGCCAGATACGCAGTATTTT. Encoded protein: CATSPTSGGPDTQYF.

This clonotype was seen only a few times. The chain combines TRBV9 with TRBJ1-2; 9 bases line up with TRBD1. V shed 3 bases and J 0 bases; nucleotides not matched to a gene: 6. There are 16 residues in the CDR3. The V gene's germline CDR1 is SGDLS and CDR2 YYNGEE. The CDR3 loop reads CASSEGGQGANYGYTF. Here the CDR3 DNA reads TGTGCCAGCAGCGAAGGGGGACAGGGAGCTAACTATGGCTACACCTTC.

CDR3 in amino acids: CASSFSAGPYEQYF. The CDR3 nucleotides are TGTGCCAGCAGTTTCTCAGCGGGACCCTACGAGCAGTACTTC. The chain combines TRBV12-3 or TRBV12-4 with TRBJ2-7; 7 nucleotides line up with TRBD2. V gave up 3 bases and J gave up 2 bases; unmatched junction bases: 4. CDR3 length equals 14 residues.

For the CDR3, the DNA is TGTGCCACGAGGACAGGGGAGAGTGAGGCGCAGTATTTT. This encodes CATRTGESEAQYF. This chain uses TRBV10-3 with TRBJ2-3, with 9 bases lining up with TRBD1. Germline V gene sequence: CDR1 ENHRY, CDR2 SYGVKD. Trimming took 10 bases from V and 10 from J; bases not matched to a gene: 12. The CDR3 spans 13 residues.

This clonotype has at least ten counts. In DNA form, the CDR3 reads TGTGCCAGCAGCTCGGCGCAGGGCTTTTACGCAGATACGCAGTATTTT. The encoded protein is CASSSAQGFYADTQYF. The chain uses TRBV3-1 and TRBJ2-3, with a tentative D call TRBD1 (5 bases). V was cut by 5 bases and J by 4 bases, with 19 bases left in between. From germline, CDR1 is LGHDT and CDR2 YNNKEL (reference sequence). The CDR3 is 16 amino acids.

V usage is TRBV12-3 or TRBV12-4 and J usage is TRBJ1-1; D is uncertain. CDR3 size: 12 residues. Trimming pared 2 bases from V and 7 bases from J, leaving 8 bases between. CDR3 amino acids: CASSLRHNEAFF. DNA for the CDR3: TGTGCCAGCAGTTTAAGGCACAATGAAGCTTTCTTT.

The chain recombines TRBV6-2 or TRBV6-3 with TRBJ2-1, with TRBD2 matching over 13 bases. The V and J ends lost 6 bases and 6 bases, in that order; junction bases with no gene match: 8. This CDR3 comprises 16 residues. CDR1 and CDR2 from the germline V gene are MNHEY and SVGEGT. CDR3 bases: TGTGCCAGCAGCTCGGCACTAGCGGGGGGGAGCAATGAGCAGTTCTTC. This gives the protein CASSSALAGGSNEQFF.

This clonotype was seen many times. The chain is built from TRBV12-3 or TRBV12-4 and TRBJ2-7; tentatively, D is TRBD1 (6 bases). The CDR3 is 15 residues long. V was trimmed by 3 bases and J by 3 bases, leaving 15 bases between them. The CDR3 loop is CASSLSPGTIYEQYF. The CDR3, as DNA: TGTGCCAGCAGTTTGTCGCCGGGGACAATCTACGAGCAGTACTTC.

This clonotype has ten or more counts. The chain employs TRBV7-2 and TRBJ2-3, with 9 bases identical to TRBD2. CDR1 is SGHTA and CDR2 is FQGNSA in the germline V gene. The ends lost 3 bases at V and 6 bases at J; junction bases unmatched: 10. This CDR3 is 16 amino acids long. The CDR3 is CASSFVPLAGRDTQYF. CDR3 coding DNA: TGTGCCAGCAGCTTTGTCCCTCTAGCGGGGAGGGATACGCAGTATTTT.

V is TRBV5-1 and J is TRBJ2-3; D is uncertain. The germline V gene encodes CDR1 SGHRS and CDR2 YFSETQ. The CDR3 totals 13 residues. The germline V and J ends were trimmed by 9 bases and 0 bases, with 11 bases remaining between them. The CDR3 DNA reads TGCGCCACCAGGAAAACTAGCACAGATACGCAGTATTTT. Its translation: CATRKTSTDTQYF.

Ten or more counts support this clonotype. The genes are TRBV10-3 and TRBJ1-3; the D is unclear. The CDR3 has 14 amino acids. The germline gives CDR1 ENHRY, CDR2 SYGVKD. The V gene lost 8 bases and the J gene lost 0 bases, with 11 bases spanning the gap. CDR3 sequence: CAIGQAGSGNTIYF. CDR3 DNA sequence: TGTGCCATCGGGCAGGCCGGCTCTGGAAACACCATATATTTT.

The table lists this clonotype with many counts. CDR3 region: CASSLQGSSYEQYF. CDR3 bases: TGTGCCAGCAGCCTACAGGGGAGCTCCTACGAGCAGTACTTC. This rearrangement joins TRBV7-9 to TRBJ2-7; 7 bases agree with TRBD1. The CDR3 length is 14 residues. J was trimmed by 0 bases and V by 5 bases; bases with no gene match: 4. CDR1 and CDR2 from the germline V gene are SEHNR and FQNEAQ (reference sequence).

This sequence joins TRBV9 and TRBJ2-7, with D possibly matching TRBD1 (5 bases). This CDR3 has 13 residues. CDR1 is SGDLS, CDR2 YYNGEE, per germline. Trimming stripped 3 bases from V and 7 bases from J, with 14 bases between. The CDR3 coding sequence is TGTGCCAGCAGCGCGACAGAATCTACGGAGCAGTACTTC. Translated, it gives CASSATESTEQYF.

This clonotype showed up just a few times. The chain couples TRBV7-2 to TRBJ1-1, with 9 bases aligning to TRBD1. Per the germline V gene, CDR1 is SGHTA and CDR2 is FQGNSA. With V trimmed by 5 bases and J by 5 bases, 12 bases remained unmatched. CDR3 length: 16 amino acids. The CDR3 spells CASSKTGTGSYTEAFF. CDR3 in DNA: TGTGCCAGCAGCAAGACCGGGACAGGGAGTTATACTGAAGCTTTCTTT. Complete variable domain (other parts from reference TRBV7-2 and TRBJ1-1): GAGVSQSPSNKVTEKGKDVELRCDPISGHTALYWYRQSLGQGLEFLIYFQGNSAPDKSGLPSDRFSAERTGGSVSTLTIQRTQQEDSAVYLCASSKTGTGSYTEAFFGQGTRLTVV.

This clonotype was recorded many times. CDR3 nucleotide sequence: TGTGCCAGCAGCTCGACAGGGACAAATCAGCCCCAGCATTTT. This codes for CASSSTGTNQPQHF. J is TRBJ1-5 and V is TRBV12-3 or TRBV12-4; TRBD1 aligns across 7 bases. There are 14 residues in the CDR3. J was trimmed by 4 bases and V by 6 bases; bases with no gene match: 6.

The J gene is TRBJ1-4, the V gene TRBV4-3; D is possibly TRBD1 (6 bases). Germline CDR1 LGHNA, CDR2 YSLEER. V was pared by 1 base and J by 8 bases, with 14 bases between. The CDR3 is made up of 15 amino acids. CDR3: CASSQVYRVVEKLFF. The CDR3 DNA follows: TGCGCCAGCAGCCAAGTATACAGGGTCGTCGAAAAACTGTTTTTT.

This clonotype was seen repeatedly, ten times or more. V gene TRBV7-9 combines with J gene TRBJ2-2; the D call may be TRBD1 or TRBD2 (5 bases each). Germline CDR1 is SEHNR and CDR2 is FQNEAQ (reference sequence). The CDR3 runs 14 residues. Trimming pared 4 bases from V and 4 bases from J, leaving 10 bases between. CDR3 DNA sequence: TGTGCCAGCAGCTCCACGAGGGGCACCGGGGAGCTGTTTTTT. Amino acid sequence: CASSSTRGTGELFF.

The chain links TRBV7-2 to TRBJ2-5; tentative D call: TRBD2 (5 bases). With 6 bases removed from V and 2 bases from J, the gap between germline ends came to 16 bases. The CDR3 totals 15 residues. CDR1 SGHTA and CDR2 FQGNSA come from the germline V gene. The DNA of the CDR3 is TGTGCCAGCAGGCATAGCGATTTATTACAAGAGACCCAGTACTTC. It specifies CASRHSDLLQETQYF. The entire variable domain, with the rest obtained from reference TRBV7-2 and TRBJ2-5, is as follows: GAGVSQSPSNKVTEKGKDVELRCDPISGHTALYWYRQSLGQGLEFLIYFQGNSAPDKSGLPSDRFSAERTGGSVSTLTIQRTQQEDSAVYLCASRHSDLLQETQYFGPGTRLLVL.